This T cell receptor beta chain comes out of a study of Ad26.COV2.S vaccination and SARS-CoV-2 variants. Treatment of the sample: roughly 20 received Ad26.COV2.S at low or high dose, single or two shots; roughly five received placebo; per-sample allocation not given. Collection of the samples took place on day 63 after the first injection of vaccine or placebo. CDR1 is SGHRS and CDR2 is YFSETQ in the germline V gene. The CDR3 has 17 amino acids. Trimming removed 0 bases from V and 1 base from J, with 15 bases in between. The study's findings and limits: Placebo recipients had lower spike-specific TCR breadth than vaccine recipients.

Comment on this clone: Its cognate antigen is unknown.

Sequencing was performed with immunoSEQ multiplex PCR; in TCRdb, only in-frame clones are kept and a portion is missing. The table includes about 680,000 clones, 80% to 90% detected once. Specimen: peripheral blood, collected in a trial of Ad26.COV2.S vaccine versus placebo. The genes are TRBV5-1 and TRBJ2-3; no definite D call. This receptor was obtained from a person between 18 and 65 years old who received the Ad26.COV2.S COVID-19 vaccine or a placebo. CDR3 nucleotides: TGCGCCAGCAGCTTGGGGTCACCATATGTCCGCACAGATACGCAGTATTTT. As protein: CASSLGSPYVRTDTQYF.